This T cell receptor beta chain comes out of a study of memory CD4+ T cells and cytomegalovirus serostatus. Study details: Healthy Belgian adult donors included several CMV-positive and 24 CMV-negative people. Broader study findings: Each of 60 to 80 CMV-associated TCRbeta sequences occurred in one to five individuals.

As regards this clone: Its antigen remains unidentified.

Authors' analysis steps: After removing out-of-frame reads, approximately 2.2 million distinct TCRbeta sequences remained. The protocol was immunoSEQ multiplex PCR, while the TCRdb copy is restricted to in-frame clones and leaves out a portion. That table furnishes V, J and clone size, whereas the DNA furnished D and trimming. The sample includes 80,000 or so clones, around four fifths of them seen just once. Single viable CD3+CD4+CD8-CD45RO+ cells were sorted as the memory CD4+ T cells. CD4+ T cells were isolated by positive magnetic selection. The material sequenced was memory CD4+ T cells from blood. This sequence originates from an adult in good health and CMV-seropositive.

The CDR3 is CASSPRQGAIHTEAFF. The CDR3 DNA reads as TGTGCCAGCTCACCGAGGCAGGGGGCCATCCACACTGAAGCTTTCTTT. This chain joins TRBV18 and TRBJ1-1, with 8 bases matching TRBD1. Germline CDR1 reads KGHSH; CDR2 reads LQKENI. The J segment lost 3 bases and the V segment lost 3 bases, leaving 9 bases of the junction unmatched. This CDR3 is 16 amino acids long.